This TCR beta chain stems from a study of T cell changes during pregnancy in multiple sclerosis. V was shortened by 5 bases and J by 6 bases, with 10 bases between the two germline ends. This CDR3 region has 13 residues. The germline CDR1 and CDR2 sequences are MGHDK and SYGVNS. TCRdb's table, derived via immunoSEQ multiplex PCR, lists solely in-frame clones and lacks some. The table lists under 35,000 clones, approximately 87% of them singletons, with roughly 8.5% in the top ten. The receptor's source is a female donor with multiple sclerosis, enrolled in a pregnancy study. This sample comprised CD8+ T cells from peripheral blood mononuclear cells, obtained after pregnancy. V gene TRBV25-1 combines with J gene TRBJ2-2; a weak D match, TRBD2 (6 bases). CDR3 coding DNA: TGTGCCAGCAGTCCGGGGGACGCCGGGGAGCTGTTTTTT. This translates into CASSPGDAGELFF.